One and the same sample provided the 26 T cell receptor beta chains below, sequenced in a study of cytomegalovirus exposure and HLA in healthy donors. PCR used 60 Vbeta primers and 13 Jbeta primers. Profiled with immunoSEQ multiplex PCR; TCRdb holds only in-frame clones, not every one. Of 190,000 or so clones listed, about 81% are singletons. Sequencing was carried out using PBMCs. All receptors come from a woman between 50 and 59 years old in good health and CMV-seropositive.

This clone occurred once. The chain employs TRBV28 and TRBJ2-4; a weak D match, TRBD1 (6 bases). Germline loops: CDR1 MDHEN, CDR2 SYDVKM. This CDR3 contains 18 residues. Trimming took 3 bases from V and 8 from J, leaving 26 bases between them. This chain's CDR3 is CASSFLSPGTGRMDIQYF. CDR3 in DNA: TGTGCCAGCAGTTTCCTATCCCCCGGCACAGGGCGTATGGACATTCAGTACTTC.

V usage is TRBV10-3 and J usage is TRBJ2-7, with D maybe TRBD2 (6 bases). V was pared by 10 bases and J by 3 bases, with 19 bases between. Germline CDR1 and CDR2: ENHRY and SYGVKD. This CDR3 has 14 residues. This CDR3 reads CATAQWEVSYEQYF. The CDR3, as DNA: TGTGCCACCGCGCAGTGGGAGGTAAGCTACGAGCAGTACTTC.

The rearrangement uses TRBV5-1 and TRBJ2-5, with D perhaps matching TRBD1 (5 bases). Germline V lookup: CDR1 SGHRS, CDR2 YFSETQ. The CDR3 covers 15 residues. V lost 3 bases and J lost 2, with 14 bases in between. For the CDR3, the DNA is TGCGCCAGCAGCTCAGGGAAGGTCCAACAAGAGACCCAGTACTTC. Translated: CASSSGKVQQETQYF.

For this clone: The identical CDR3 is also encoded by other nucleotide sequences in the sample. J is TRBJ1-1 and V is TRBV6-5; D unresolved. Trimming left V 4 bases short and J 1 base short, with 7 bases between. CDR1 is MNHEY and CDR2 is SVGAGI in the germline V gene. This CDR3 is 13 amino acids long. Here the CDR3 reads CASSSRENTEAFF. The CDR3 bases are TGTGCCAGCAGTTCGAGGGAGAACACTGAAGCTTTCTTT.

This clone was observed a handful of times. The chain carries TRBV5-8 and TRBJ2-1; D is unresolved. V lost 1 base, J lost 2 bases, and 10 bases lay in between. The CDR3 has 15 amino acids. Germline values: CDR1 SGHTS, CDR2 YDEGEE. In DNA form, the CDR3 reads TGTGCCAGCAGCTTGCCGGAGCCGACCTACAATGAGCAGTTCTTC. This encodes CASSLPEPTYNEQFF.

The sample holds one count of this clone. J is TRBJ1-2 and V is TRBV28; D is uncertain. V lost 3 bases and J 4 bases, leaving 6 bases between the germline ends. Looked up from germline, CDR1 is MDHEN and CDR2 is SYDVKM. The CDR3 totals 12 residues. Here the CDR3 DNA reads TGTGCCAGCAGTTTTAACAGCTATGGCTACACCTTC. Translation gives CASSFNSYGYTF.

This chain's CDR3 is CASPFGTGELFF. The CDR3, as DNA: TGTGCCAGTCCTTTCGGTACCGGGGAGCTGTTTTTT. The chain joins TRBV7-9 to TRBJ2-2; D is ambiguous. The length of the CDR3 is 12 residues. CDR1 is SEHNR, CDR2 FQNEAQ, per germline (reference sequence). Between the trimmed V and J ends, which lost 9 bases and 5 bases, there was a span of 10 bases.

V gene TRBV7-9 combines with J gene TRBJ2-7; D not certain. Trimming took 3 bases from V and 3 from J, leaving 3 bases between them. The CDR3 sequence is 11 residues long. The germline V gene encodes CDR1 SEHNR and CDR2 FQNEAQ (reference sequence). The CDR3 DNA reads TGTGCCAGCAGCTTGTACTACGAGCAGTACTTC. As protein: CASSLYYEQYF.

The chain couples TRBV2 to TRBJ1-2; D gene uncertain. Per the germline V gene, CDR1 is SNHLY and CDR2 is FYNNEI. The length of the CDR3 is 12 residues. The V and J ends lost 4 bases and 7 bases respectively, with 10 bases between them. The CDR3 reads CASSGSGSGYTF. The CDR3 DNA reads TGTGCCAGCAGTGGGTCGGGATCTGGCTACACCTTC.

This sequence joins TRBV29-1 and TRBJ1-1; D unresolved. V was shortened by 1 base and J by 0 bases, with 18 bases between the two germline ends. The CDR3 is made up of 17 amino acids. Germline values: CDR1 SQVTM, CDR2 ANQGSEA. The CDR3 is CSVEVRPNFGMNTEAFF. The CDR3 coding sequence is TGCAGCGTTGAAGTCAGGCCAAACTTTGGCATGAACACTGAAGCTTTCTTT.

The J gene is TRBJ1-5, the V gene TRBV28; D ambiguous. V dropped 3 bases and J dropped 4 bases, with 7 bases sitting between them. The CDR3 is 13 amino acids. Looked up from germline, CDR1 is MDHEN and CDR2 is SYDVKM. CDR3: CASSFGPNQPQHF. The CDR3 DNA is TGTGCCAGCAGTTTTGGGCCAAATCAGCCCCAGCATTTT.

The chain uses TRBV28 and TRBJ2-3; 11 bases fit TRBD2. This CDR3 is built from 17 residues. J lost 0 bases, V lost 2 bases, and 4 bases had no gene match. The V gene's germline CDR1 is MDHEN and CDR2 SYDVKM. CDR3 sequence reads: CASSLVTSGVSTDTQYF. CDR3 DNA sequence: TGTGCCAGCAGTTTAGTGACTAGCGGGGTTAGCACAGATACGCAGTATTTT.

This clone was counted only a few times. The rearrangement uses TRBV6-6 and TRBJ1-5; D uncertain. Per the germline V gene, CDR1 is MNHNY and CDR2 is SVGAGI (reference sequence). The CDR3 runs 13 residues. Between the trimmed V and J ends, which lost 6 bases and 0 bases, there was a span of 6 bases. As DNA, the CDR3 is TGTGCCAGCAGCCCTTCTAGCAATCAGCCCCAGCATTTT. Its translation: CASSPSSNQPQHF.

Comment on this clone: A junction boundary mismatches the germline segment, possibly from a read error. The chain links TRBV11-2 to TRBJ2-6; possible D gene TRBD1, 5 bases. The germline CDR1 and CDR2 sequences are SGHAT and FQNNGV. The CDR3 contains 15 residues. The CDR3 DNA reads TGTGCCAGCAGCTTAGGCAAAGCTGGGGCCAACGGCCTGACTTTC. Protein: CASSLGKAGANGLTF.

This clone occurred once. The gene calls are TRBV6-5 and TRBJ2-7, with 11 bases lining up with TRBD2. The CDR3 spans 15 residues. Germline lookup yields CDR1 MNHEY and CDR2 SVGAGI. The ends lost 7 bases at V and 2 bases at J; junction bases unmatched: 7. CDR3 region: CASIPLAGGPYEQYF. In DNA form, the CDR3 reads TGTGCCAGCATTCCTCTAGCGGGAGGTCCCTACGAGCAGTACTTC.

The rearrangement uses TRBV5-6 and TRBJ1-2, with a tentative D call TRBD1 (6 bases). This CDR3 is built from 15 residues. Germline assignment: CDR1 SGHDT and CDR2 YYEEEE. V lost 4 bases, J lost 3 bases, and 16 bases lay in between. CDR3 DNA sequence: TGTGCCAGCAGCCCTGCCAGGGGCGCGGACTATGGCTACACCTTC. This codes for CASSPARGADYGYTF.

V is TRBV7-2 and J is TRBJ1-4; D gene ambiguous. V was shortened by 2 bases and J by 1 base, with 11 bases between the two germline ends. There are 16 residues in the CDR3. The germline V gene has CDR1 SGHTA and CDR2 FQGNSA. The CDR3 sequence is CASSLFGRGTNEKLFF. As DNA, the CDR3 is TGTGCCAGCAGCTTATTCGGCCGGGGAACTAATGAAAAACTGTTTTTT.

The chain combines TRBV28 with TRBJ2-1, with 7 bases identical to TRBD2. Germline V gene sequence: CDR1 MDHEN, CDR2 SYDVKM. J lost 6 bases, V lost 0 bases, and 11 bases had no gene match. The CDR3 consists of 17 residues. CDR3 amino acids: CASSLWGGSPRFNEQFF. The CDR3, as DNA: TGTGCCAGCAGTTTATGGGGGGGGAGCCCCCGTTTCAATGAGCAGTTCTTC.

This clone was recorded only once. The chain employs TRBV10-3 and TRBJ2-1, with 10 bases aligning to TRBD2. After removal of 7 bases from V and 6 bases from J, the junction contained 15 bases not matched to a gene. CDR1 is ENHRY, CDR2 SYGVKD, per germline. This CDR3 is built from 17 residues. In nucleotides, the CDR3 is TGTGCCATCAATAACCGGCTAGCGGGAGTCCGGGTCAATGAGCAGTTCTTC. This gives the protein CAINNRLAGVRVNEQFF.

This clone came up once. A junction boundary mismatches the germline segment, possibly from a read error. The V call is TRBV5-6, the J call TRBJ2-4; 8 bases fit TRBD1. The CDR3 is 14 amino acids. The germline V gene has CDR1 SGHDT and CDR2 YYEEEE. This CDR3 reads CASSTWTGWNSQYF. In DNA form, the CDR3 reads TGTGCCAGCAGCACTTGGACAGGGTGGAACAGTCAGTACTTC.

This chain links TRBV5-1 with TRBJ1-1; 9 bases map to TRBD1. Germline V CDR1 and CDR2: SGHRS, YFSETQ. V dropped 2 bases and J dropped 3; count of bases not matched to a gene: 5. The CDR3 has 15 residues. The CDR3 nucleotides read TGCGCCAGCAGCTTACAGGGGGCGGAAGACACTGAAGCTTTCTTT. Translated: CASSLQGAEDTEAFF. The full variable domain, with the rest looked up from reference TRBV5-1 and TRBJ1-1, is KAGVTQTPRYLIKTRGQQVTLSCSPISGHRSVSWYQQTPGQGLQFLFEYFSETQRNKGNFPGRFSGRQFSNSRSEMNVSTLELGDSALYLCASSLQGAEDTEAFFGQGTRLTVV.

V and J are TRBV6-5 and TRBJ1-1; D call uncertain. CDR1 and CDR2 (germline): MNHEY, SVGAGI. Trimming stripped 6 bases from V and 3 bases from J, with 14 bases between. This CDR3 region has 14 residues. CDR3 bases: TGTGCCAGCAGCAAAACAGTACTCTACACTGAAGCTTTCTTT. Translating gives CASSKTVLYTEAFF.

This chain joins TRBV11-2 and TRBJ1-1; 8 bases are a match to TRBD1. The CDR3 sequence is 13 residues long. Trimming removed 5 bases from V and 5 bases from J; junction bases left unmatched: 4. Germline V gene data show CDR1 as SGHAT and CDR2 as FQNNGV. CDR3 in amino acids: CASSVDRGTEAFF. CDR3 DNA sequence: TGTGCCAGCAGCGTCGACAGGGGAACTGAAGCTTTCTTT.

This chain links TRBV7-9 with TRBJ2-3; tentatively, D is TRBD2 (5 bases). V lost 4 bases to trimming and J lost 5 bases, with 10 bases between them. Germline-derived CDR1 and CDR2 are SEHNR and FQNEAQ (reference sequence). The CDR3 runs to 13 residues. The CDR3: CASSSVGEDTQYF. The CDR3 DNA reads TGTGCCAGCAGCTCCGTCGGGGAAGATACGCAGTATTTT.

V and J are TRBV28 and TRBJ2-1; TRBD1 might be the D (7 bases). Germline loops: CDR1 MDHEN, CDR2 SYDVKM. With 7 bases removed from V and 2 bases from J, the gap between germline ends came to 18 bases. The CDR3 is 16 residues long. In DNA form, the CDR3 reads TGTGCCAGCAAAGGTAGGGGGCGGGGTCCCTACAATGAGCAGTTCTTC. Protein sequence: CASKGRGRGPYNEQFF.

The rearrangement links TRBV27 to TRBJ1-2, with TRBD1 matching 10 bases. From germline, CDR1 is MNHEY and CDR2 SMNVEV (reference sequence). J was trimmed by 8 bases and V by 5 bases; bases with no gene match: 8. This CDR3 is built from 14 residues. The CDR3 protein is CASSPAGTGEGYTF. CDR3 nucleotides: TGTGCCAGCAGTCCAGCCGGGACAGGGGAAGGCTACACCTTC.